The 26 T cell receptor beta chains in this list originate from one sample, sequenced in a study of blood T cell repertoires in COVID-19 (dated by TCRdb to the early 2020s). Libraries came from the immunoSEQ multiplex PCR assay. Here the immuneACCESS table is served through TCRdb, limited to in-frame sequences with V and J called. Missing clones are a known gap in these copies; in checked studies unresolved V genes cover under half, and the rest lacks a known reason. This sample comprises fewer than 130,000 clones, 76% of them detected only once. The ten largest clones add up to around 4% of the sample. Sequenced material: peripheral blood. The receptors stem from a woman aged 80 or older with acute or convalescent COVID-19.

Details on this clone: This sample also contains other DNA sequences that code for the same CDR3. V usage is TRBV20-1 and J usage is TRBJ1-2, with no clear D. V was trimmed by 7 bases and J by 4 bases, leaving 10 bases between them. The length of the CDR3 is 11 residues. Germline CDR1 and CDR2: DFQATT and SNEGSKA (reference sequence). The CDR3 bases are TGCAGTGGGGGAGGTGGCTATGGCTACACCTTC. Its protein product is CSGGGGYGYTF.

The chain's CDR3 is CASSLTGGGETQYF. CDR3 DNA: TGTGCCAGCAGTCTGACAGGGGGCGGAGAGACCCAGTACTTC. The V call is TRBV6-5, the J call TRBJ2-5; 10 nucleotides line up with TRBD1. The germline gives CDR1 MNHEY, CDR2 SVGAGI. The CDR3 runs to 14 residues. J lost 4 bases, V lost 5 bases, and 4 bases had no gene match.

The V and J genes are TRBV6-6 and TRBJ2-3; no definite D call. Trimming removed 6 bases at V and 6 bases at J, with 10 bases between. CDR3 size: 12 residues. Germline CDR1 MNHNY, CDR2 SVGAGI (reference sequence). CDR3 in amino acids: CASSNTQDTQYF. In nucleotides, the CDR3 is TGTGCCAGCAGCAATACCCAGGATACGCAGTATTTT.

The CDR3 reads CASSQESWSSGEKLFF. CDR3 DNA: TGTGCCAGCAGCCAAGAGTCCTGGTCATCGGGTGAAAAACTGTTTTTT. The chain joins TRBV4-2 to TRBJ1-4; the D is unclear. The CDR3 consists of 16 residues. CDR1 is LGHNA and CDR2 is YNFKEQ in the germline V gene. V lost 0 bases, J lost 7 bases, and 15 bases lay in between.

Note on this clone: The junction differs from germline at one of its ends, possibly a read error. The V and J genes are TRBV3-1 (or the pseudogene TRBV3-2) and TRBJ1-2, with D possibly being TRBD1 (5 bases). This CDR3 spans 11 amino acids. Germline V lookup: CDR1 LGHDT, CDR2 YNNKEL (reference sequence). The CDR3 DNA reads TGTGCCAGCAGCCAAGATGGGGGGTTGCGGTTC. Translation: CASSQDGGLRF.

The CDR3 coding sequence is TGTGCCATCAGTGACAGGGTGAAACAAAACACCATATATTTT. Translation: CAISDRVKQNTIYF. J is TRBJ1-3 and V is TRBV10-3; D possibly corresponds to TRBD1 (5 bases). The CDR3 extends over 14 amino acids. CDR1 is ENHRY and CDR2 is SYGVKD in the germline V gene. Trimming cost V 3 bases and J 6 bases, with 12 bases left between them.

The rearrangement links TRBV6-5 to TRBJ1-2; 11 bases are shared with TRBD1. Germline V lookup: CDR1 MNHEY, CDR2 SVGAGI. The ends lost 5 bases at V and 4 bases at J; junction bases unmatched: 3. CDR3 length equals 14 residues. CDR3 loop: CASSRTGGSYGYTF. Written as DNA, the CDR3 is TGTGCCAGCAGTCGGACAGGGGGCTCCTATGGCTACACCTTC.

This clone was counted only a few times. The rearrangement uses TRBV30 and TRBJ1-2, with 7 bases lining up with TRBD1. Germline V gene data show CDR1 as GTSNPN and CDR2 as SVGIG (reference sequence). V gave up 3 bases and J gave up 4 bases; unmatched junction bases: 8. The CDR3 consists of 14 residues. CDR3 loop: CAWSNDRDAYGYTF. CDR3 sequence (DNA): TGTGCCTGGAGCAATGACAGGGATGCCTATGGCTACACCTTC.

The chain employs TRBV5-1 and TRBJ1-4; D is undetermined. Trimming pared 1 base from V and 0 bases from J, leaving 7 bases between. The length of the CDR3 is 15 residues. In germline, CDR1 is SGHRS, CDR2 YFSETQ. This chain's CDR3 is CASSLNGATNEKLFF. DNA of the CDR3: TGCGCCAGCAGCTTGAACGGTGCAACTAATGAAAAACTGTTTTTT.

The chain joins TRBV7-2 to TRBJ1-2, with D uncertain. The V end lost 1 base, the J end lost 4 bases, and 10 bases lay between the germline ends. The CDR3 covers 14 residues. From germline, CDR1 is SGHTA and CDR2 FQGNSA. The CDR3 reads CASSLDRVGYGYTF. CDR3 sequence (DNA): TGTGCCAGCAGCTTAGACCGGGTTGGCTATGGCTACACCTTC.

This chain uses TRBV18 with TRBJ2-2; D is ambiguous. This CDR3 comprises 17 residues. V shed 0 bases and J shed 0 bases, with 11 bases lying between them. In germline, CDR1 is KGHSH, CDR2 LQKENI. In DNA, the CDR3 is TGTGCCAGCTCACCACCGGCAGTTATCGCGAACACCGGGGAGCTGTTTTTT. This sequence encodes CASSPPAVIANTGELFF.

The J gene is TRBJ1-4, the V gene TRBV4-1; D uncertain. V lost 0 bases and J 5 bases, leaving 10 bases between the germline ends. Germline V CDR1 and CDR2: MGHRA, YSYEKL. This CDR3 region has 15 residues. CDR3 nucleotide sequence: TGCGCCAGCAGCCAAGATCAGTTACAAAATGAAAAACTGTTTTTT. It encodes CASSQDQLQNEKLFF.

V usage is TRBV5-1 and J usage is TRBJ2-5, with D perhaps TRBD1 (5 bases). The CDR3 contains 13 residues. The germline V and J ends were trimmed by 1 base and 4 bases, with 8 bases remaining between them. Germline CDR1 and CDR2: SGHRS and YFSETQ. The CDR3 spells CASSLLGVETQYF. Written as DNA, the CDR3 is TGCGCCAGCAGCTTGTTAGGGGTAGAGACCCAGTACTTC. The full variable domain, completed using reference TRBV5-1 and TRBJ2-5, is KAGVTQTPRYLIKTRGQQVTLSCSPISGHRSVSWYQQTPGQGLQFLFEYFSETQRNKGNFPGRFSGRQFSNSRSEMNVSTLELGDSALYLCASSLLGVETQYFGPGTRLLVL.

This chain connects TRBV9 to TRBJ1-2; D might be TRBD1 (5 bases). Germline values: CDR1 SGDLS, CDR2 YYNGEE. Trimming stripped 3 bases from V and 7 bases from J, with 10 bases between. The length of the CDR3 is 12 residues. CDR3 bases: TGTGCCAGCAGCGCCGGGGGAGGTGGCTACACCTTC. This encodes CASSAGGGGYTF. Drawing the rest from reference TRBV9 and TRBJ1-2, the complete variable domain is DSGVTQTPKHLITATGQRVTLRCSPRSGDLSVYWYQQSLDQGLQFLIQYYNGEERAKGNILERFSAQQFPDLHSELNLSSLELGDSALYFCASSAGGGGYTFGSGTRLTVV.

V usage is TRBV5-4 and J usage is TRBJ1-4, with D perhaps matching TRBD1 (6 bases). Trimming shortened V by 0 bases and J by 7 bases, and 13 bases separated the two germline ends. Germline CDR1 is SGHNT and CDR2 is YYREEE (reference sequence). There are 15 residues in the CDR3. In DNA, the CDR3 is TGTGCCAGCAGCTTGGATTACAGGGAGGGTGAAAAACTGTTTTTT. Translating it yields CASSLDYREGEKLFF.

The chain employs TRBV4-2 and TRBJ1-6, with 9 nucleotides matching TRBD1. In germline, CDR1 is LGHNA, CDR2 YNFKEQ. V lost 4 bases, J lost 13 bases, and 14 bases stayed unmatched. This CDR3 has 16 residues. CDR3 sequence reads: CASSLSGTGSKTPLHF. The CDR3 bases are TGTGCCAGCAGCCTTTCGGGGACAGGGTCGAAGACTCCCCTCCACTTT.

The chain carries TRBV24-1 and TRBJ2-2; TRBD1 agrees at 12 bases. CDR3 length equals 17 residues. Germline V gene data show CDR1 as KGHDR and CDR2 as SFDVKD. J was trimmed by 5 bases and V by 4 bases; bases with no gene match: 7. The CDR3 DNA sequence: TGTGCCACCAGTGAGACCGGGACAGGGGGCGGGACCGGGGAGCTGTTTTTT. This codes for CATSETGTGGGTGELFF.

This chain uses TRBV20-1 with TRBJ2-1; a weak D match, TRBD1 (5 bases). The CDR3 is 11 residues long. Trimming stripped 3 bases from V and 10 bases from J, with 10 bases between. Germline V gene data show CDR1 as DFQATT and CDR2 as SNEGSKA (reference sequence). The DNA of the CDR3 is TGCAGTGCTAGTAAGGGGTTGGAGCAGTTCTTC. This gives the protein CSASKGLEQFF.

The rearrangement joins TRBV5-1 to TRBJ2-2, with 7 positions matching TRBD1. Per germline, CDR1 SGHRS and CDR2 YFSETQ. After removal of 2 bases from V and 4 bases from J, the junction contained 5 bases not matched to a gene. The CDR3 length is 15 residues. CDR3 residues: CASSFQQGPTGELFF. In DNA form, the CDR3 reads TGCGCCAGCAGCTTCCAACAGGGGCCCACCGGGGAGCTGTTTTTT.

In this sample, this clone turned up once. The CDR3 nucleotides are TGTGCCAGCAGCCGACGGGGGGGGCTAGGCAATGAGCAGTTCTTC. Its translation: CASSRRGGLGNEQFF. J is TRBJ2-1 and V is TRBV9; TRBD2 agrees at 8 bases. The V gene's germline CDR1 is SGDLS and CDR2 YYNGEE. This CDR3 has 15 amino acids. Trimming at V came to 4 bases and at J to 6 bases, leaving 9 bases not matched to a gene.

This rearrangement joins TRBV12-5 to TRBJ2-3, with D maybe TRBD2 (7 bases). This CDR3 spans 16 amino acids. Trimming took off 5 bases at V and 5 bases at J, with 20 bases between the two ends. In germline, CDR1 is LGHNT, CDR2 FRNRAP. CDR3 sequence: CASGLGGGAGGDTQYF. Here the CDR3 DNA reads TGTGCTAGTGGTCTGGGGGGGGGCGCTGGTGGAGATACGCAGTATTTT.

The chain couples TRBV30 to TRBJ1-5, with D possibly matching TRBD1 (6 bases). V lost 2 bases to trimming and J lost 5 bases, with 13 bases between them. The CDR3 runs to 14 residues. Germline CDR1 and CDR2: GTSNPN and SVGIG (reference sequence). The CDR3 DNA reads TGTGCCTGGAGTTCAACCGGGACACATCAGCCCCAGCATTTT. Residues: CAWSSTGTHQPQHF.

CDR3 bases: TGCAGCTCCGAAGGAGGCGTTGAGACCCAGTACTTC. Translated, it gives CSSEGGVETQYF. This sequence joins TRBV29-1 and TRBJ2-5, with a tentative D call TRBD2 (5 bases). The germline V gene has CDR1 SQVTM and CDR2 ANQGSEA. The V end lost 8 bases, the J end lost 5 bases, and 15 bases lay between the germline ends. CDR3 size: 12 residues. The full variable domain, completed using reference TRBV29-1 and TRBJ2-5, is SAVISQKPSRDICQRGTSLTIQCQVDSQVTMMFWYRQQPGQSLTLIATANQGSEATYESGFVIDKFPISRPNLTFSTLTVSNMSPEDSSIYLCSSEGGVETQYFGPGTRLLVL.

The V call is TRBV7-2, the J call TRBJ2-2, with 8 bases aligning to TRBD2. Losses at the gene ends were 3 bases for V and 5 bases for J; bases not matched to a gene: 8. CDR1 and CDR2 from the germline V gene are SGHTA and FQGNSA. The CDR3 has 16 amino acids. The CDR3 region is CASSLAGSGGTGELFF. CDR3 in DNA: TGTGCCAGCAGCTTGGCGGGCAGCGGGGGAACCGGGGAGCTGTTTTTT.

This clone was seen a single time. J is TRBJ2-3 and V is TRBV19, with TRBD2 as a possible D gene (5 bases). The CDR3 is 14 residues long. Germline V gene lookup returns CDR1 LNHDA and CDR2 SQIVND (reference sequence). Trimming removed 6 bases from V and 3 bases from J, with 13 bases in between. The CDR3 DNA sequence: TGTGCCAGTAGAAGAGGGATTGGTACAGATACGCAGTATTTT. Its protein is CASRRGIGTDTQYF. Full variable domain (outside the CDR3, taken from reference TRBV19 and TRBJ2-3): DGGITQSPKYLFRKEGQNVTLSCEQNLNHDAMYWYRQDPGQGLRLIYYSQIVNDFQKGDIAEGYSVSREKKESFPLTVTSAQKNPTAFYLCASRRGIGTDTQYFGPGTRLTVL.

The genes are TRBV19 and TRBJ2-2; D perhaps matches TRBD2 (5 bases). V gave up 4 bases and J gave up 5 bases, with 20 bases separating them. The germline V gene has CDR1 LNHDA and CDR2 SQIVND (reference sequence). The CDR3 covers 17 residues. The chain's CDR3 is CASSNRPGLRGTGELFF. Here the CDR3 DNA reads TGTGCCAGTAGTAATCGCCCCGGGCTAAGAGGGACCGGGGAGCTGTTTTTT.